This is a list of T cell receptor beta chains from one sample in a study of T-cell reconstitution after alpha-beta-depleted transplantation in children. TCRdb recomputed calls from the PCR reads with MiXCR, one row per CDR3 protein. This sample carries 120,000 or so distinct CDR3 sequences, roughly 23% of them seen once, and the ten largest clones take about 10%. Sequenced here: PBMCs, mostly from graft donor cells, sampled 180 days after TCRalphabeta/CD19-depleted stem cell transplant. The receptor source for this set is a male patient aged 2-15 years who had a stem cell transplant for chronic granulomatous disease, so the T cells may come from the graft donor. The CDR3 runs from the conserved cysteine through the conserved F or W.

V gene	CDR3 length	J gene	CDR3 protein
TRBV7-2	13	TRBJ2-7	CASSLGSYYEQYF
TRBV7-6	16	TRBJ2-3	CASSLQAGGVRDTQYF
TRBV10-3	16	TRBJ2-7	CAISEFGTSGSYEQYF
TRBV5-6	14	TRBJ2-1	CASSFGLVVNEQFF
TRBV12-3/TRBV12-4	14	TRBJ1-2	CASSRGGQVHGYTF
TRBV15	14	TRBJ2-5	CATSRDVGGETQYF
TRBV12-3/TRBV12-4	13	TRBJ2-7	CASSLRPDYEQYF
TRBV7-9	15	TRBJ1-2	CASSLGQGVDYGYTF
TRBV12-3/TRBV12-4	14	TRBJ1-3	CASSTGSSGNTIYF
TRBV6-5	12	TRBJ1-6	CASSYSGSPLHF
TRBV12-3/TRBV12-4	16	TRBJ1-2	CASTLPATGKIYGYTF
TRBV20-1	13	TRBJ1-1	CSPREALNTEAFF
TRBV4-3	14	TRBJ1-4	CASSQDVGGLKLFF
TRBV4-1	15	TRBJ1-4	CASSQLRDMREKLFF
TRBV4-3	15	TRBJ2-7	CASSPTGAKIDEQYF
TRBV12-3/TRBV12-4	13	TRBJ2-7	CASSLKAVGEQYF
TRBV28	16	TRBJ2-7	CASSLLRDRGPYEQYF
TRBV21-1	17	TRBJ2-6	CASSKMETGTGANVLTF
TRBV20-1	18	TRBJ2-3	CSAIAIPASGGAGDTQYF
TRBV12-3/TRBV12-4	12	TRBJ2-7	CASSIRGYEQYF
TRBV12-3/TRBV12-4	16	TRBJ2-7	CASSFELLLSPYEQYF
TRBV10-3	12	TRBJ2-1	CAISDMASRQFF
TRBV29-1	15	TRBJ2-3	CSVGSLIASTDTQYF
TRBV9	13	TRBJ1-5	CASSVNSYQPQHF
TRBV20-1	14	TRBJ2-7	CSAPKGQGRHEQYF
TRBV29-1	12	TRBJ2-3	CSAKRGTGWQYF
TRBV5-1	15	TRBJ2-1	CASSPRTGSFNEQFF
TRBV20-1	13	TRBJ2-5	CSAMGLDQETQYF
TRBV12-3/TRBV12-4	15	TRBJ2-1	CASTDNRGSYNEQFF
TRBV15	15	TRBJ2-3	CATSRDGAGADTQYF
TRBV5-1	13	TRBJ2-3	CASRGDRTDTQYF
TRBV29-1	11	TRBJ2-1	CSVDQPNEQFF
TRBV20-1	11	TRBJ2-3	CSKAGEDTQYF
TRBV4-3	15	TRBJ1-1	CASSHRIGVNTEAFF
TRBV27	18	TRBJ2-2	CASSSSSGGAFHTGELFF
TRBV5-6	16	TRBJ1-4	CASSSLDSGLNEKLFF
TRBV5-1	14	TRBJ2-7	CASSRTGVYYEQYF
TRBV5-1	11	TRBJ2-5	CASAEQETQYF
TRBV13	15	TRBJ2-5	CASSLGLRGQETQYF